In its sample, the clone carrying this TCR beta chain was seen many times. The source of the sample is a study of human T cells and chemical hapten exposure. The wider study: Weekly administration of diphenylcyclopropenone to the scalp of patients continued throughout the approximately 24-week study. Patch testing placed 0.01% DPC on the upper back, with readings at 6 days.

Individual cDNA molecules had unique molecular identifiers attached to them by the library. TCRdb re-derived calls from the RACE reads in MiXCR, one entry per CDR3 protein. This table holds roughly 100,000 distinct CDR3 sequences, 10% to 11% found once. Germline V gene sequence: CDR1 SGHRS, CDR2 YFSETQ. CDR3 length: 13 residues. The V gene lost 3 bases and the J gene lost 6 bases, with 12 bases spanning the gap. Time point given: pre-sensitization, week 0. Specified treatment: therapeutic diphenylcyclopropenone sensitization with weekly scalp DPC. Sequenced material: whole blood, taken in connection with sensitization to the hapten diphenylcyclopropenone (DPC). The V and J genes are TRBV5-1 and TRBJ1-1; D perhaps matches TRBD1 (6 bases). The source is a woman aged 60 to 75 with alopecia areata. Some clones in this sample may be carry-over from other donors' samples. CDR3 loop: CASSSNRDAEAFF. The CDR3 bases are TGCGCCAGCAGCTCGAACAGGGACGCTGAAGCTTTCTTT.